Below are 4 T cell receptor beta chains sequenced from a single sample in a study of blood T cell repertoires in COVID-19. The table came from immunoSEQ multiplex PCR; TCRdb's copy has only in-frame clones and leaves some out. Among more than 140,000 clones listed, 65% to 90% were seen once. Input material: peripheral blood. These receptors were collected from a woman aged 50 to 60 in a cohort sampled during active or convalescent COVID-19.

J is TRBJ1-6 and V is TRBV5-4; D remains ambiguous. The CDR3 totals 15 residues. V lost 4 bases to trimming and J lost 8 bases, with 16 bases between them. Germline V gene data show CDR1 as SGHNT and CDR2 as YYREEE (reference sequence). CDR3 sequence (DNA): TGTGCCAGCAGCGAGATGACACCTATGGATTCACCCCTCCACTTT. This codes for CASSEMTPMDSPLHF.

The rearrangement links TRBV10-3 to TRBJ1-5; the match to TRBD1 covers 7 bases. This CDR3 is built from 13 residues. After removal of 11 bases from V and 3 bases from J, the junction contained 7 bases not matched to a gene. Germline CDR1 reads ENHRY; CDR2 reads SYGVKD. The DNA for the CDR3 is TGTGCCGTAACAGGGGACCCCAATCAGCCCCAGCATTTT. Protein sequence: CAVTGDPNQPQHF.

The chain carries TRBV28 and TRBJ1-2, with 12 bases that match TRBD1. J lost 8 bases, V lost 3 bases, and 4 bases had no gene match. Germline-derived CDR1 and CDR2 are MDHEN and SYDVKM. The CDR3 runs to 14 residues. Written as DNA, the CDR3 is TGTGCCAGCAGTTTGGGACAGGGGGCGGCGGGCTACACCTTC. Translation gives CASSLGQGAAGYTF.

The chain joins TRBV19 to TRBJ2-3, with 9 positions matching TRBD2. Looked up from germline, CDR1 is LNHDA and CDR2 is SQIVND (reference sequence). The junction had 3 bases not matched to a gene; V was cut back by 3 bases and J by 2 bases. This CDR3 region has 15 residues. CDR3 coding DNA: TGTGCCAGTAGTATCAGACTAGCGGACACAGATACGCAGTATTTT. Translated, it gives CASSIRLADTDTQYF. Complete variable domain (other parts from reference TRBV19 and TRBJ2-3): DGGITQSPKYLFRKEGQNVTLSCEQNLNHDAMYWYRQDPGQGLRLIYYSQIVNDFQKGDIAEGYSVSREKKESFPLTVTSAQKNPTAFYLCASSIRLADTDTQYFGPGTRLTVL.